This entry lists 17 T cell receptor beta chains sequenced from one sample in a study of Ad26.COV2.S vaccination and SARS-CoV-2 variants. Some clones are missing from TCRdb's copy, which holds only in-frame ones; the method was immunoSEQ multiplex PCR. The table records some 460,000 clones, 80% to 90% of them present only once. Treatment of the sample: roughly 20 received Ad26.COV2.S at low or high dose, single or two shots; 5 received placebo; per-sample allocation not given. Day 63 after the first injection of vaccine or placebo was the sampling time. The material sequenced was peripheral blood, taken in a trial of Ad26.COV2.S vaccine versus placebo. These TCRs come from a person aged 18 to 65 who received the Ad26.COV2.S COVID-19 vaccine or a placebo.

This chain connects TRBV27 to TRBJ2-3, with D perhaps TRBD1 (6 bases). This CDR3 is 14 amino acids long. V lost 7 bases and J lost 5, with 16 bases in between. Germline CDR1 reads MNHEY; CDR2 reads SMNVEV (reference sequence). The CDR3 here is CASTEQGSGDTQYF. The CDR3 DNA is TGTGCCAGCACCGAGCAGGGGTCGGGAGATACGCAGTATTTT.

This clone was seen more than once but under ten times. CDR3 in amino acids: CASSLTGSGANVLTF. The CDR3 DNA sequence: TGTGCCAGCAGCTTAACGGGCTCTGGGGCCAACGTCCTGACTTTC. J is TRBJ2-6 and V is TRBV7-3; no clear D gene. This CDR3 region has 15 residues. Per the germline V gene, CDR1 is SGHTA and CDR2 is FQGTGA. With 0 bases removed from V and 0 bases from J, the gap between germline ends came to 3 bases.

CDR3 in DNA: TGCGCCAGCAGCTTGTTCCCGGGTACAGATACGCAGTATTTT. Amino acids: CASSLFPGTDTQYF. V and J are TRBV5-1 and TRBJ2-3; D remains unclear. V lost 1 base and J lost 3, with 9 bases in between. The CDR3 is 14 residues long. Germline CDR1 SGHRS, CDR2 YFSETQ.

The CDR3 DNA follows: TGTGCCAGCAGCCGAGCAGAAACAACCCAAGCTTTCTTT. As protein: CASSRAETTQAFF. The chain uses TRBV14 and TRBJ1-1; the D is unclear. The CDR3 length is 13 residues. Trimming took off 4 bases at V and 9 bases at J, with 15 bases between the two ends. In germline, CDR1 is SGHDN, CDR2 FVKESK. The full variable domain, with the rest looked up from reference TRBV14 and TRBJ1-1, is EAGVTQFPSHSVIEKGQTVTLRCDPISGHDNLYWYRRVMGKEIKFLLHFVKESKQDESGMPNNRFLAERTGGTYSTLKVQPAELEDSGVYFCASSRAETTQAFFGQGTRLTVV.

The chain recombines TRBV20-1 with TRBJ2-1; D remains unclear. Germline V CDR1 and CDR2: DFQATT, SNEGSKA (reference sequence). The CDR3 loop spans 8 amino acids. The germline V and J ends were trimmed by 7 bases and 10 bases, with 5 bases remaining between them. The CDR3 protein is CSVPEQFF. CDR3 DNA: TGCAGTGTCCCCGAGCAGTTCTTC.

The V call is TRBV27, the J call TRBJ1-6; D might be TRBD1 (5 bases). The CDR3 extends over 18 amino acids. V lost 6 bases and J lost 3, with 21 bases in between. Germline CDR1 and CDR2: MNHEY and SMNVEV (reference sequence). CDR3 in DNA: TGTGCCAGCAGCTTCTATGGGGGGGGTTGGAACTATAATTCACCCCTCCACTTT. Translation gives CASSFYGGGWNYNSPLHF.

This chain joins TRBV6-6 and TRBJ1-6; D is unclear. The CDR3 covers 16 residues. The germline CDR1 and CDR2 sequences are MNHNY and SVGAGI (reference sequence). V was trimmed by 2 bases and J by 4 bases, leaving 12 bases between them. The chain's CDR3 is CASSYRAEVYNSPLHF. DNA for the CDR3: TGTGCCAGCAGTTACCGGGCAGAAGTTTATAATTCACCCCTCCACTTT.

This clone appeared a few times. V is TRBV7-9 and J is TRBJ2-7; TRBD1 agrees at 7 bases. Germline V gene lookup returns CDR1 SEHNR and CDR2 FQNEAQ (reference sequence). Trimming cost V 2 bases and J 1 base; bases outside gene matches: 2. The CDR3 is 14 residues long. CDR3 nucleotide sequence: TGTGCCAGCAGCTTATCGGGACAGTCCTACGAGCAGTACTTC. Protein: CASSLSGQSYEQYF. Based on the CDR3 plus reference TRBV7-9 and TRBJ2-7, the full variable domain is DTGVSQNPRHKITKRGQNVTFRCDPISEHNRLYWYRQTLGQGPEFLTYFQNEAQLEKSRLLSDRFSAERPKGSFSTLEIQRTEQGDSAMYLCASSLSGQSYEQYFGPGTRLTVT.

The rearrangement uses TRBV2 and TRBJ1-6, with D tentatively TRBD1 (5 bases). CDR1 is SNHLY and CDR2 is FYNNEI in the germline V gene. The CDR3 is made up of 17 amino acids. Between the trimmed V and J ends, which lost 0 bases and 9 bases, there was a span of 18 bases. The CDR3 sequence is CASSEAGTGLIGSPLHF. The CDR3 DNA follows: TGTGCCAGCAGTGAAGCGGGGACGGGTCTGATCGGTTCACCCCTCCACTTT.

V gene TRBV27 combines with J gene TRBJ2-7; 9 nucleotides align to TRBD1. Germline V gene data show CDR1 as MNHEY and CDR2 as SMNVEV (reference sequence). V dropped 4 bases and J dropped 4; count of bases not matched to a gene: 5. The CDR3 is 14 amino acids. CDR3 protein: CASSSGTGNYEQYF. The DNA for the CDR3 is TGTGCCAGCAGTTCCGGGACAGGGAATTACGAGCAGTACTTC.

DNA of the CDR3: TGTGCCAGCAGCTTAGGGACAGGGTTTGTCTACGAGCAGTACTTC. This encodes CASSLGTGFVYEQYF. The chain couples TRBV13 to TRBJ2-7, with 7 bases aligning to TRBD1. This CDR3 is 15 amino acids long. With 0 bases clipped from V and 3 bases from J, the junction kept 5 bases outside the gene matches. From germline, CDR1 is PRHDT and CDR2 FYEKMQ (reference sequence). Looking up the rest from reference TRBV13 and TRBJ2-7 gives the full variable domain: AAGVIQSPRHLIKEKRETATLKCYPIPRHDTVYWYQQGPGQDPQFLISFYEKMQSDKGSIPDRFSAQQFSDYHSELNMSSLELGDSALYFCASSLGTGFVYEQYFGPGTRLTVT.

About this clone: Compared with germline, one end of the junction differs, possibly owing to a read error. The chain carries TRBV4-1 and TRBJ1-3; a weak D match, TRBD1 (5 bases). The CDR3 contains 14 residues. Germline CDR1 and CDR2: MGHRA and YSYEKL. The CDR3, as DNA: TGCGCCAGCAGCCATTCAGGGTCTGAAAACACCATATATTTT. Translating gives CASSHSGSENTIYF.

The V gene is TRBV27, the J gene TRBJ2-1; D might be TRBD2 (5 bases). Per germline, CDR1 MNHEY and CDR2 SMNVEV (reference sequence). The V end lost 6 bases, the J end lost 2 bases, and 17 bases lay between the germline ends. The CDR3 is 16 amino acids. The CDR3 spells CASSRSGRDPYNEQFF. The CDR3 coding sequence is TGTGCCAGCAGCAGATCAGGACGGGATCCCTACAATGAGCAGTTCTTC.

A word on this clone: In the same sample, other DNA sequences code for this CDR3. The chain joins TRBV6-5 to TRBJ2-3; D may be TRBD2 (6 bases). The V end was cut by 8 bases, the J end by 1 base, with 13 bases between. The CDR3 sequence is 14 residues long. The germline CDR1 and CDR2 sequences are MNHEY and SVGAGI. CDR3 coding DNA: TGTGCCAGCTCATACGGGACTGGCACAGATACGCAGTATTTT. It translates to CASSYGTGTDTQYF.

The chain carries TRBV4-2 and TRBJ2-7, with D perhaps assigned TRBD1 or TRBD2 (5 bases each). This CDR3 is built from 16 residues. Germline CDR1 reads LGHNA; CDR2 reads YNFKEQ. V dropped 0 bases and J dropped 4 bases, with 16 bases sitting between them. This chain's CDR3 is CASSQEGEQWRYEQYF. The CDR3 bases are TGTGCCAGCAGCCAAGAAGGGGAGCAATGGAGGTACGAGCAGTACTTC.

In DNA, the CDR3 is TGTGCCAGCAGCTTAGGGAGGGCCAGGGGTCACCCCCAGCATTTT. Protein: CASSLGRARGHPQHF. The chain combines TRBV7-2 with TRBJ1-5; perhaps TRBD1 as D (6 bases). CDR1 is SGHTA, CDR2 FQGNSA, per germline. V was cut by 1 base and J by 10 bases, with 17 bases left in between. This CDR3 comprises 15 residues.

The DNA for the CDR3 is TGTGCCAGCAGTGAAAATCCCGGGACAGAGATGAACACTGAAGCTTTCTTT. As protein: CASSENPGTEMNTEAFF. The chain is built from TRBV6-1 and TRBJ1-1, with 7 positions matching TRBD1. The CDR3 runs to 17 residues. V lost 2 bases to trimming and J lost 0 bases; unmatched junction nucleotides: 9. Per germline, CDR1 MNHNS and CDR2 SASEGT.